What follows describes a single T cell receptor (beta chain). This entry is derived from a study of T cells after yellow fever vaccination. TCRdb fed the 5' RACE reads into MiXCR, producing one record per CDR3 protein. The data contain hundreds of thousands of distinct CDR3 sequences, approximately 12% of them singletons. The CDR3 has 15 amino acids. Germline-derived CDR1 and CDR2 are ENHRY and SYGVKD. The J segment lost 7 bases and the V segment lost 0 bases, leaving 6 bases of the junction unmatched. The TCR originated in a man between 25 and 39 years old who received the YFV17D yellow fever vaccine. The sequences come from PBMCs, collected on the day of the yellow fever booster vaccination. V usage is TRBV10-3 and J usage is TRBJ2-1, with 7 bases lining up with TRBD2. CDR3 residues: CAISESGLGGNEQFF. The CDR3 nucleotides are TGTGCCATCAGTGAGTCGGGACTGGGGGGGAATGAGCAGTTCTTC.